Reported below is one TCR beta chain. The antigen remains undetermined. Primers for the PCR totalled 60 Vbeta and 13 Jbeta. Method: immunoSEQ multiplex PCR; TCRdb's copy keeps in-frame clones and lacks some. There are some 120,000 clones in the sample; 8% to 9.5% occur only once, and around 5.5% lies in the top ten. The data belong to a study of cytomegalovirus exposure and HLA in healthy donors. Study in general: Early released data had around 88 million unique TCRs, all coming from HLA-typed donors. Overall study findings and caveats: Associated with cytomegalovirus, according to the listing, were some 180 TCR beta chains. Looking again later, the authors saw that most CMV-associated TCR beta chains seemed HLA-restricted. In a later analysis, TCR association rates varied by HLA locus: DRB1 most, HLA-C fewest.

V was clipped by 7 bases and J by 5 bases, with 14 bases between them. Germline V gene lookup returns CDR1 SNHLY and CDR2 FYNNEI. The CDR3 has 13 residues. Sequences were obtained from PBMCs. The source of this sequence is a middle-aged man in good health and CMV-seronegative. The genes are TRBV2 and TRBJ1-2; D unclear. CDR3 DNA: TGTGCCAGCAAACAGTTGGCAGAATATGGCTACACCTTC. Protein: CASKQLAEYGYTF.